Following are 11 T cell receptor beta chains from one sample sequenced in a study of blood T cells in healthy people across ages. The authors ran a second PCR of roughly 7 to 11 cycles using a sample-barcoded 5' primer and a J-beta primer mix. TCRdb redid the calling of the 5' RACE reads with MiXCR, one entry per CDR3 protein. The sample holds about 1.8 million distinct CDR3 sequences; roughly 50% are singletons and the top ten take less than 2.5%. Specimen: blood. The source of these receptors is a woman aged 40 to 49 in good health.

The J gene is TRBJ1-5, the V gene TRBV27; 10 nucleotides align to TRBD1. The J segment lost 5 bases and the V segment lost 5 bases, leaving 15 bases of the junction unmatched. The CDR3 sequence is 18 residues long. CDR1 is MNHEY and CDR2 is SMNVEV in the germline V gene (reference sequence). The CDR3 reads CASSPTGDRGGRYQPQHF. Here the CDR3 DNA reads TGTGCCAGCAGTCCGACCGGGGACAGGGGAGGAAGATATCAGCCCCAGCATTTT.

The chain employs TRBV29-1 and TRBJ1-4; possible D gene TRBD1, 6 bases. The CDR3 spans 13 residues. Germline CDR1 SQVTM, CDR2 ANQGSEA. V lost 3 bases to trimming and J lost 8 bases, with 13 bases between them. CDR3 DNA: TGCAGCGTTGATTCAGGGGTCCAGGAAAAACTGTTTTTT. Residues: CSVDSGVQEKLFF. The whole variable domain, remainder taken from reference TRBV29-1 and TRBJ1-4, is SAVISQKPSRDICQRGTSLTIQCQVDSQVTMMFWYRQQPGQSLTLIATANQGSEATYESGFVIDKFPISRPNLTFSTLTVSNMSPEDSSIYLCSVDSGVQEKLFFGSGTQLSVL.

Note on this clonotype: Relative to the germline gene, one junction end is altered; a read error may explain this. The rearrangement uses TRBV4-1 and TRBJ1-1; D perhaps matches TRBD1 (5 bases). Germline V gene sequence: CDR1 MGHRA, CDR2 YSYEKL. The CDR3 is 16 amino acids. DNA for the CDR3: TGCGCCAGCAGCCAAGTCATGGCAGGGCCGAACACCGAAGCTTTCTTT. This translates into CASSQVMAGPNTEAFF.

The gene calls are TRBV7-2 and TRBJ1-3; D is unresolved. The germline gives CDR1 SGHTA, CDR2 FQGNSA. V shed 1 base and J shed 7 bases, with 5 bases lying between them. The CDR3 extends over 12 amino acids. The CDR3 DNA reads as TGTGCCAGCAGCTTAGAGAGGAACACCATATATTTT. Translating it yields CASSLERNTIYF.

The chain employs TRBV24-1 and TRBJ2-3; D ambiguous. Trimming stripped 9 bases from V and 0 bases from J, with 3 bases between. The CDR3 extends over 11 amino acids. Germline V lookup: CDR1 KGHDR, CDR2 SFDVKD. CDR3 DNA sequence: TGTGCCACCGGTAGCACAGATACGCAGTATTTT. It codes for CATGSTDTQYF.

This clonotype showed up just a few times. The genes are TRBV5-1 and TRBJ1-2; D might be TRBD1 (6 bases). Trimming took off 0 bases at V and 2 bases at J, with 17 bases between the two ends. This CDR3 spans 17 amino acids. Germline loops: CDR1 SGHRS, CDR2 YFSETQ. The CDR3 here is CASSLGDGGGRNYGYTF. CDR3 DNA sequence: TGCGCCAGCAGCTTGGGGGACGGCGGGGGGCGGAACTATGGCTACACCTTC.

The gene calls are TRBV7-9 and TRBJ1-2, with a weak D call TRBD1 (5 bases). Germline CDR1 reads SEHNR; CDR2 reads FQNEAQ (reference sequence). V lost 4 bases to trimming and J lost 5 bases, with 14 bases between them. This CDR3 comprises 14 residues. The CDR3 nucleotides read TGTGCCAGCAGCTCCTCCGAGGGGCTTTATGGCTACACCTTC. Translating it yields CASSSSEGLYGYTF.

This clonotype was seen a handful of times. The chain uses TRBV10-3 and TRBJ2-3; 12 bases fit TRBD1. This CDR3 contains 14 residues. The V segment lost 11 bases and the J segment 2 bases; nucleotides outside the gene matches: 5. Germline values: CDR1 ENHRY, CDR2 SYGVKD. The CDR3 here is CASGTGGNTDTQYF. As DNA, the CDR3 is TGTGCCTCTGGGACAGGGGGCAACACAGATACGCAGTATTTT.

The chain has TRBV24-1 and TRBJ2-3; the match to TRBD1 covers 10 bases. Losses at the gene ends were 2 bases for V and 0 bases for J; bases not matched to a gene: 7. The CDR3 loop spans 18 amino acids. Germline CDR1 reads KGHDR; CDR2 reads SFDVKD. CDR3 DNA: TGTGCCACCAGTGATTCTCCCGGGACAGGGGATAGCACAGATACGCAGTATTTT. Its protein product is CATSDSPGTGDSTDTQYF.

The chain is built from TRBV7-8 and TRBJ1-1; 7 bases match TRBD1. The CDR3 has 14 amino acids. J lost 2 bases, V lost 6 bases, and 6 bases had no gene match. Germline CDR1 and CDR2: SGHVS and FQNEAQ. The chain's CDR3 is CASRSAGGNTEAFF. The CDR3 coding sequence is TGTGCCAGCAGGTCCGCAGGGGGAAACACTGAAGCTTTCTTT.

The chain combines TRBV28 with TRBJ2-1, with D perhaps TRBD1 (6 bases). This CDR3 is 17 amino acids long. The ends were cut back, 3 bases at V and 5 bases at J, with 20 bases in the middle. Germline V gives CDR1 MDHEN, CDR2 SYDVKM. CDR3 nucleotide sequence: TGTGCCAGCAGTTTCCAACAGGGTTACCGCCCGGACAATGAGCAGTTCTTC. It is translated as CASSFQQGYRPDNEQFF. The full variable domain, completed using reference TRBV28 and TRBJ2-1, is DVKVTQSSRYLVKRTGEKVFLECVQDMDHENMFWYRQDPGLGLRLIYFSYDVKMKEKGDIPEGYSVSREKKERFSLILESASTNQTSMYLCASSFQQGYRPDNEQFFGPGTRLTVL.